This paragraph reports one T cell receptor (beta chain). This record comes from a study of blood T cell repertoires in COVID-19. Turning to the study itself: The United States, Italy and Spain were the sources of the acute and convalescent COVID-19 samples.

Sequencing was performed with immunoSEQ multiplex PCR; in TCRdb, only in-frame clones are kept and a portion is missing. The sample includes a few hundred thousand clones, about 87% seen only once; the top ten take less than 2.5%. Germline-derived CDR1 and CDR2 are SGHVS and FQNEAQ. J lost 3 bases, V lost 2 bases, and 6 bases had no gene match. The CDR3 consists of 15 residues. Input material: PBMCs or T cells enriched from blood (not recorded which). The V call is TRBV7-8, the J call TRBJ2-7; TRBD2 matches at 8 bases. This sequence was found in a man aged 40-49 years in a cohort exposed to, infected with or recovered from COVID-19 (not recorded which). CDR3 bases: TGTGCCAGCAGCTTAAGGGGCGGGAGGAGCTACGAGCAGTACTTC. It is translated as CASSLRGGRSYEQYF.